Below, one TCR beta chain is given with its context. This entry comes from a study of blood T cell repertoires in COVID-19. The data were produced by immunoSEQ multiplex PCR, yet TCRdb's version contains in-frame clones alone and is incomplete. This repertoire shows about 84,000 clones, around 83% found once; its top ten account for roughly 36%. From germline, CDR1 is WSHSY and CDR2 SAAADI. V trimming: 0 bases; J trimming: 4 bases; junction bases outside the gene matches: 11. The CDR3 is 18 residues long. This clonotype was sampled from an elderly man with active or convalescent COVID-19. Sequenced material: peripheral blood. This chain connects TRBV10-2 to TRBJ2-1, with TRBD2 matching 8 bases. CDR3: CASSESRRGLADYNEQFF. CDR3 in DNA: TGCGCCAGCAGTGAGTCTCGGAGAGGACTAGCTGATTACAATGAGCAGTTCTTC.